This is a list of T cell receptor beta chains from one sample in a study of blood T cell repertoires in COVID-19. Data came from immunoSEQ multiplex PCR; TCRdb stores just in-frame clones and leaves some out. The sample includes 85,000 to 90,000 clones, approximately 92% of them seen just once. The sample was peripheral blood. The source of these receptors is a woman over 75 with active COVID-19. CDR3s include the opening cysteine and the closing phenylalanine or tryptophan. The order of the fields is D gene, J gene, V gene, clone size, CDR3 DNA, CDR3 protein. D genes are given only for firm matches. Rows may omit the clone size; those that give it use once, few, many or a size class.

d_call: TRBD2
j_call: TRBJ2-7
v_call: TRBV28
clone_size: -
cdr3_nt: TGTGCCAGCAGTTTAATCCCCGGGAGGCAAGAGCAGTACTTC
cdr3_aa: CASSLIPGRQEQYF

d_call: -
j_call: TRBJ1-4
v_call: TRBV7-2
clone_size: -
cdr3_nt: TGTGCCAGCAGCCCAGGGCTGGGATTGAATGAAAAACTGTTTTTT
cdr3_aa: CASSPGLGLNEKLFF

d_call: -
j_call: TRBJ2-7
v_call: TRBV5-4
clone_size: -
cdr3_nt: TGTGCCAGCAGCTTGGAACTGGGGGCGGCCTACGAGCAGTACTTC
cdr3_aa: CASSLELGAAYEQYF

d_call: -
j_call: TRBJ2-7
v_call: TRBV19
clone_size: -
cdr3_nt: TGTGCCAGTAGTATAGGGGGAGCAGGGGCCGTTACCTACGAGCAGTACTTC
cdr3_aa: CASSIGGAGAVTYEQYF

d_call: -
j_call: TRBJ1-1
v_call: TRBV19
clone_size: -
cdr3_nt: TGTGCCGCATCGGGGAGGGGGAACACTGAAGCTTTCTTT
cdr3_aa: CAASGRGNTEAFF

d_call: -
j_call: TRBJ1-4
v_call: TRBV6-2/TRBV6-3
clone_size: -
cdr3_nt: TGTGCCAGCAGTTACCCCCGTCTCAATGAAAAACTGTTTTTT
cdr3_aa: CASSYPRLNEKLFF

d_call: -
j_call: TRBJ1-3
v_call: TRBV7-9
clone_size: few
cdr3_nt: TGTGCCAGCAGCTTAGTAATAGGAAACACCATATATTTT
cdr3_aa: CASSLVIGNTIYF

d_call: TRBD2
j_call: TRBJ2-1
v_call: TRBV24-1
clone_size: -
cdr3_nt: TGTGCCACCAGTGGTGGCGGGAGTTACGGTGAGCAGTTCTTC
cdr3_aa: CATSGGGSYGEQFF

d_call: -
j_call: TRBJ2-1
v_call: TRBV5-4
clone_size: -
cdr3_nt: TGTGCCAGCAGCTTGGCCAGGGGTAGTAGCAATGAGCAGTTCTTC
cdr3_aa: CASSLARGSSNEQFF

d_call: -
j_call: TRBJ2-7
v_call: TRBV6-2/TRBV6-3
clone_size: -
cdr3_nt: TGTGCCAGCAGTTACGGGGCGCTCCGCTACGAGCAGTACTTC
cdr3_aa: CASSYGALRYEQYF

d_call: TRBD1
j_call: TRBJ2-7
v_call: TRBV5-1
clone_size: -
cdr3_nt: TGCGCCAGCAGCGGAGGGACAGGGGGAGACTACGAGCAGTACTTC
cdr3_aa: CASSGGTGGDYEQYF

d_call: -
j_call: TRBJ2-5
v_call: TRBV4-3
clone_size: -
cdr3_nt: TGCGCCAGCAGCCGGGTAGTGAGGTCGGAGACCCAGTACTTC
cdr3_aa: CASSRVVRSETQYF

d_call: -
j_call: TRBJ2-7
v_call: TRBV6-1
clone_size: few
cdr3_nt: TGTGCCAGCAGTGAAGCAGAGCTCTACGAGCAGTACTTC
cdr3_aa: CASSEAELYEQYF

d_call: -
j_call: TRBJ1-4
v_call: TRBV4-3
clone_size: -
cdr3_nt: TGCGCCAGCAGCCAAGGGACAGAAGGTGAAAAACTGTTTTTT
cdr3_aa: CASSQGTEGEKLFF

d_call: TRBD2
j_call: TRBJ2-1
v_call: TRBV28
clone_size: once
cdr3_nt: TGTGCCAGCAGACTAGGGACTAGCGGGGGCAATGAGCAGTTCTTC
cdr3_aa: CASRLGTSGGNEQFF

d_call: -
j_call: TRBJ2-2
v_call: TRBV21-1
clone_size: -
cdr3_nt: TGTGCCAGCAGTCACCTTGGGGAGACTAGCGACACCGGGGAGCTGTTTTTT
cdr3_aa: CASSHLGETSDTGELFF

d_call: -
j_call: TRBJ1-2
v_call: TRBV11-3
clone_size: -
cdr3_nt: TGTGCCAGCAGCTCCGGACCGGAGGCTGGCTACACCTTC
cdr3_aa: CASSSGPEAGYTF

d_call: TRBD1
j_call: TRBJ1-1
v_call: TRBV7-3
clone_size: -
cdr3_nt: TGTGCCAGCAGCTTAAGGGGACAGAGGAGTTCGAACACTGAAGCTTTCTTT
cdr3_aa: CASSLRGQRSSNTEAFF

d_call: -
j_call: TRBJ1-4
v_call: TRBV13
clone_size: few
cdr3_nt: TGTGCCAGCAGCTTTAGAGGGAATAATGAAAAACTGTTTTTT
cdr3_aa: CASSFRGNNEKLFF

d_call: -
j_call: TRBJ2-5
v_call: TRBV7-9
clone_size: -
cdr3_nt: TGTGCCAGCAGCTCCGGACTTAGGGGGGAGACCCAGTACTTC
cdr3_aa: CASSSGLRGETQYF

d_call: TRBD1
j_call: TRBJ2-7
v_call: TRBV19
clone_size: -
cdr3_nt: TGTGCCAGTAGTATTGCGCAGGGGGAACCCGAGCAGTACTTC
cdr3_aa: CASSIAQGEPEQYF

d_call: -
j_call: TRBJ2-5
v_call: TRBV19
clone_size: -
cdr3_nt: TGTGCCAGTAGTATATTTTTCCGGTCGGAGACCCAGTACTTC
cdr3_aa: CASSIFFRSETQYF

d_call: TRBD2
j_call: TRBJ2-7
v_call: TRBV28
clone_size: -
cdr3_nt: TGTGCCAGCAGTGCCGCTAGCGGGCAGTACGAGCAGTACTTC
cdr3_aa: CASSAASGQYEQYF

d_call: -
j_call: TRBJ2-5
v_call: TRBV24-1
clone_size: -
cdr3_nt: TGTGCCACCAGTGATTTTAGCCGCTTGGTGGACACCAAACAAGAGACCCAGTACTTC
cdr3_aa: CATSDFSRLVDTKQETQYF

d_call: -
j_call: TRBJ1-6
v_call: TRBV5-1
clone_size: -
cdr3_nt: TGCGCCAGCAGCCCTAGCGTGGGGAGATCACCCCTCCACTTT
cdr3_aa: CASSPSVGRSPLHF

d_call: -
j_call: TRBJ2-7
v_call: TRBV7-2
clone_size: -
cdr3_nt: TGTGCCAGCAGCTTTACGCGGGGTTTATCCGAGCAGTACTTC
cdr3_aa: CASSFTRGLSEQYF

d_call: -
j_call: TRBJ1-4
v_call: TRBV4-2
clone_size: -
cdr3_nt: TGTGCCAGCAGCCAAGGAGGGGAGGGTCGGGAAAAACTGTTTTTT
cdr3_aa: CASSQGGEGREKLFF

d_call: -
j_call: TRBJ2-1
v_call: TRBV30
clone_size: -
cdr3_nt: TGTGCCTGGAGTTTTGGAGACCATGAGCAGTTCTTC
cdr3_aa: CAWSFGDHEQFF

d_call: -
j_call: TRBJ2-7
v_call: TRBV19
clone_size: few
cdr3_nt: TGTGCCAGTAGCCGGAGGGTCCTGTACGAGCAGTACTTC
cdr3_aa: CASSRRVLYEQYF

d_call: -
j_call: TRBJ1-5
v_call: TRBV18
clone_size: -
cdr3_nt: TGTGCCAGCTCACCACGGGCGGGGCCCCAGCATTTT
cdr3_aa: CASSPRAGPQHF

d_call: -
j_call: TRBJ1-2
v_call: TRBV3-1/TRBV3-2
clone_size: -
cdr3_nt: TGTGCCAGCAGCCCGCCTGGGGGGAACTATGGCTACACCTTC
cdr3_aa: CASSPPGGNYGYTF

d_call: -
j_call: TRBJ2-6
v_call: TRBV19
clone_size: -
cdr3_nt: TGTGCCAGTAGTTCACGAACTTCTGGGGCCAACGTCCTGACTTTC
cdr3_aa: CASSSRTSGANVLTF

d_call: TRBD1
j_call: TRBJ1-1
v_call: TRBV6-4
clone_size: -
cdr3_nt: TGTGCCAGCAGTGACCGGACAGGGGAAGCTTTCTTT
cdr3_aa: CASSDRTGEAFF

d_call: -
j_call: TRBJ1-1
v_call: TRBV28
clone_size: -
cdr3_nt: TGTGCCAGCACCTCCCGGGGGTGGCAGGGAGAGACTGAAGCTTTCTTT
cdr3_aa: CASTSRGWQGETEAFF

d_call: -
j_call: TRBJ2-1
v_call: TRBV6-2/TRBV6-3
clone_size: -
cdr3_nt: TGTGCCAGCAGTTACCTCGGACTGAGCGAGCAGTTCTTC
cdr3_aa: CASSYLGLSEQFF

d_call: TRBD2
j_call: TRBJ2-2
v_call: TRBV27
clone_size: -
cdr3_nt: TGTGCCAGCCGACCTAGCGGGGAACCCGCGAACACCGGGGAGCTGTTTTTT
cdr3_aa: CASRPSGEPANTGELFF

d_call: -
j_call: TRBJ1-3
v_call: TRBV27
clone_size: -
cdr3_nt: TGTGCCAGCAGTTTAAATTACCAGGCTCAAAACACCATATATTTT
cdr3_aa: CASSLNYQAQNTIYF

d_call: TRBD2
j_call: TRBJ2-3
v_call: TRBV18
clone_size: -
cdr3_nt: TGTGCCAGCTCACCGCCGGGACTAGCGGGAACAGATACGCAGTATTTT
cdr3_aa: CASSPPGLAGTDTQYF

d_call: -
j_call: TRBJ1-1
v_call: TRBV28
clone_size: -
cdr3_nt: TGTGCCAGCAGGGGGCGTCTAACTGAAGCTTTCTTT
cdr3_aa: CASRGRLTEAFF

d_call: TRBD1
j_call: TRBJ1-4
v_call: TRBV15
clone_size: -
cdr3_nt: TGTGCCACCAGCAGAGGCGGGGGACAGGGGCAAAATGAAAAACTGTTTTTT
cdr3_aa: CATSRGGGQGQNEKLFF

d_call: -
j_call: TRBJ2-7
v_call: TRBV5-1
clone_size: -
cdr3_nt: TGCGCCAGCAGCTTGGAGGGGGACCCGAACTACGAGCAGTACTTC
cdr3_aa: CASSLEGDPNYEQYF

d_call: -
j_call: TRBJ2-1
v_call: TRBV7-2
clone_size: -
cdr3_nt: TGTGCCAGCAGCGCCGTGGCGGTTCTATCCTACAATGAGCAGTTCTTC
cdr3_aa: CASSAVAVLSYNEQFF

d_call: -
j_call: TRBJ1-2
v_call: TRBV28
clone_size: -
cdr3_nt: TGTGCCAGCAGTCTTATGACGGGGGTTGGCTACACCTTC
cdr3_aa: CASSLMTGVGYTF

d_call: TRBD2
j_call: TRBJ2-1
v_call: TRBV7-3
clone_size: once
cdr3_nt: TGTGCCAGCAGCTTGGCCGGGACTAGCGGGAGAGATGAGCAGTTCTTC
cdr3_aa: CASSLAGTSGRDEQFF

d_call: TRBD1
j_call: TRBJ1-2
v_call: TRBV5-1
clone_size: few
cdr3_nt: TGCGCCAGCAGCGTGGGACAGGATAACTATGGCTACACCTTC
cdr3_aa: CASSVGQDNYGYTF